These 9 T cell receptor beta chains share one sample of origin, sequenced in a study of Ad26.COV2.S vaccination and SARS-CoV-2 variants. This table comes from immunoSEQ multiplex PCR, and its TCRdb copy is limited to in-frame clones, with some not included. The data hold approximately 400,000 clones, with 90% to 95% observed a single time. The sequencing used peripheral blood, collected after recovery from COVID-19. These receptors came from a human donor who had recovered from COVID-19.

The CDR3, as DNA: TGCGCCAGCAGCCAAGGGATGGGAACAGGCGGGGGTTTCTACGAGCAGTACTTC. It specifies CASSQGMGTGGGFYEQYF. V is TRBV4-1 and J is TRBJ2-7, with 7 nucleotides matching TRBD2. After removal of 1 base from V and 3 bases from J, the junction contained 15 bases not matched to a gene. The CDR3 consists of 18 residues. Germline V CDR1 and CDR2: MGHRA, YSYEKL.

The chain combines TRBV20-1 with TRBJ1-1; the match to TRBD1 covers 9 bases. J lost 5 bases, V lost 3 bases, and 7 bases had no gene match. CDR1 DFQATT and CDR2 SNEGSKA come from the germline V gene (reference sequence). The CDR3 length is 14 residues. This CDR3 reads CSASPGTGTTEAFF. CDR3 in DNA: TGCAGTGCTAGTCCCGGGACAGGGACAACTGAAGCTTTCTTT.

This chain joins TRBV25-1 and TRBJ2-7, with D perhaps matching TRBD1 (6 bases). V gave up 1 base and J gave up 1 base, with 11 bases separating them. This CDR3 region has 15 residues. Germline V gene data show CDR1 as MGHDK and CDR2 as SYGVNS. CDR3 region: CASSESGVRSYEQYF. CDR3 coding DNA: TGTGCCAGCAGTGAATCAGGGGTCAGGTCCTACGAGCAGTACTTC.

Of note for this clone: Distinct nucleotide sequences in the sample also encode this CDR3. The rearrangement joins TRBV12-3 or TRBV12-4 to TRBJ1-1; no clear D gene. V was shortened by 3 bases and J by 0 bases, with 2 bases between the two germline ends. This CDR3 contains 12 residues. The CDR3 DNA sequence: TGTGCCAGCAGTTTGTTGAACACTGAAGCTTTCTTT. Residues: CASSLLNTEAFF.

This chain uses TRBV7-3 with TRBJ2-1, with a weak D call TRBD2 (5 bases). V shed 2 bases and J shed 0 bases, with 5 bases lying between them. The CDR3 contains 14 residues. From germline, CDR1 is SGHTA and CDR2 FQGTGA. For the CDR3, the DNA is TGTGCCAGCAGCTTAGAGGGCTCCTACAATGAGCAGTTCTTC. This encodes CASSLEGSYNEQFF.

The chain couples TRBV27 to TRBJ1-2, with 9 bases matching TRBD1. V lost 5 bases to trimming and J lost 0 bases; unmatched junction nucleotides: 16. This CDR3 contains 19 residues. CDR1 MNHEY and CDR2 SMNVEV come from the germline V gene (reference sequence). The CDR3 is CASSPLGLMRTGANYGYTF. In nucleotides, the CDR3 is TGTGCCAGCAGTCCCCTAGGGCTTATGAGGACAGGGGCTAACTATGGCTACACCTTC.

The genes are TRBV6-1 and TRBJ2-7; maybe TRBD1 (5 bases). Between the trimmed V and J ends, which lost 1 base and 3 bases, there was a span of 10 bases. The germline CDR1 and CDR2 sequences are MNHNS and SASEGT. The CDR3 is 14 amino acids. CDR3 region: CASSEGQSFYEQYF. The CDR3 region has the DNA TGTGCCAGCAGTGAAGGACAGTCTTTCTACGAGCAGTACTTC.

The rearrangement uses TRBV25-1 and TRBJ1-3; D gene unclear. V shed 10 bases and J shed 0 bases, with 10 bases lying between them. This CDR3 spans 13 amino acids. Germline-derived CDR1 and CDR2 are MGHDK and SYGVNS. The CDR3 coding sequence is TGTGCCACCCGGGAAGGCTCTGGAAACACCATATATTTT. Protein: CATREGSGNTIYF.

The chain couples TRBV4-3 to TRBJ2-5; the match to TRBD2 covers 9 bases. The CDR3 extends over 16 amino acids. J was trimmed by 1 base and V by 4 bases; bases with no gene match: 7. Germline lookup yields CDR1 LGHNA and CDR2 YSLEER. CDR3 sequence: CASSRGLAQAQETQYF. CDR3 bases: TGCGCCAGCAGCCGGGGACTAGCTCAAGCCCAAGAGACCCAGTACTTC.